The clone carrying this T cell receptor beta chain has a handful of counts. Its antigen is as yet unknown. This specimen comes from a study of T cell repertoires in ileal Crohn's disease. Study context: About half received postoperative treatment, roughly ten with thiopurines and 18 anti-TNF.

Findings and limits, study-wide: Endoscopic recurrence occurred in every patient whose clonality exceeded 26.8%. Compared with non-smokers, active smokers at surgery showed more clonal expansions.

Data came from immunoSEQ multiplex PCR; TCRdb stores just in-frame clones and leaves some out. This sample has more than 25,000 clones, with around three quarters found just once. The CDR3 loop spans 12 amino acids. V shed 6 bases and J 4 bases; nucleotides not matched to a gene: 2. Germline V gene sequence: CDR1 SNHLY, CDR2 FYNNEI. This clonotype was sampled from an adult with Crohn's disease. J is TRBJ2-5 and V is TRBV2; 7 nucleotides match TRBD2. Sequenced: ileal tissue. The CDR3 coding sequence is TGTGCCAGCAGAAGCGGGGTAGAGACCCAGTACTTC. Translated: CASRSGVETQYF.